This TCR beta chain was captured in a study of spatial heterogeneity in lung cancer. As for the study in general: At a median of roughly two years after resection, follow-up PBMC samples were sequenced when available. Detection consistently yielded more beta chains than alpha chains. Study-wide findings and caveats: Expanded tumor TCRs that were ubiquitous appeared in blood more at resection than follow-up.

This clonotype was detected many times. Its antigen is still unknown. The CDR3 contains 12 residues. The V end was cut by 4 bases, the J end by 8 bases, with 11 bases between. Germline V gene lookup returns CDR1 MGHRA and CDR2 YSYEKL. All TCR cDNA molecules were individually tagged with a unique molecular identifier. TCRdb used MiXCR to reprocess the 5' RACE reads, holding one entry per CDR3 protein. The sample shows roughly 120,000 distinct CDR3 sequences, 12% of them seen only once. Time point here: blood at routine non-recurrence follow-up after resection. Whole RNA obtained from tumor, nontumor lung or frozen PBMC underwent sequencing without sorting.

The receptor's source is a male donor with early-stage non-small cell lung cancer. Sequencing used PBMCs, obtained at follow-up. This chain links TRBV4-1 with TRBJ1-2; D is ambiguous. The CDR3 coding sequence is TGCGCCAGCAGCCCTTTCGGCGTCGGCTACACCTTC. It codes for CASSPFGVGYTF.